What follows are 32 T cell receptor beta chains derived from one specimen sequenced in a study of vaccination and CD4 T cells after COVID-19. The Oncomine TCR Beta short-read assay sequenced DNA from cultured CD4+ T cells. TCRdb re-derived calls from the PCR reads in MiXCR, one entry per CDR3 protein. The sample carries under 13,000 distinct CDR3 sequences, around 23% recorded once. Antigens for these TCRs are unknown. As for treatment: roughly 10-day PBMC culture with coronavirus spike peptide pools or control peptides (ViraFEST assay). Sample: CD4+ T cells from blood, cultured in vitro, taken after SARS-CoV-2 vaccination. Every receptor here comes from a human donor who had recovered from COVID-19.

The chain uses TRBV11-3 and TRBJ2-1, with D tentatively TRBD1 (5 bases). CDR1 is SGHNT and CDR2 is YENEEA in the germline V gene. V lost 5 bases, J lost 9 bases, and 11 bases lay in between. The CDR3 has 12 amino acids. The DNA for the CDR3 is TGTGCCAGCAGCGAATCAAGGGGTGAGCAGTTCTTC. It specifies CASSESRGEQFF.

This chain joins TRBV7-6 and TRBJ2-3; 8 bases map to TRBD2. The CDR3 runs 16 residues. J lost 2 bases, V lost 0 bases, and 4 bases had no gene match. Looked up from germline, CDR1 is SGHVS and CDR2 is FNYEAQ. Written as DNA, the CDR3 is TGTGCCAGCAGCTTAGCCGGGGGGGCCGCCACAGATACGCAGTATTTT. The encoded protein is CASSLAGGAATDTQYF.

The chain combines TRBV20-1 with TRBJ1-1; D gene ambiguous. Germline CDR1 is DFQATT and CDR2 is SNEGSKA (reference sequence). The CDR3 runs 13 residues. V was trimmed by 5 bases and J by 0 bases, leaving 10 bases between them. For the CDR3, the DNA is TGCAGTGCTCCAGTAAAGCTGAACACTGAAGCTTTCTTT. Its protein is CSAPVKLNTEAFF.

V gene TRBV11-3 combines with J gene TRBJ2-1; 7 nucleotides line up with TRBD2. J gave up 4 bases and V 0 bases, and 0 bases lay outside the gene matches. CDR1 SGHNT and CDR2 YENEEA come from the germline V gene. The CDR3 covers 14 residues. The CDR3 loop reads CASSLDGGYNEQFF. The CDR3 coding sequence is TGTGCCAGCAGCTTAGACGGGGGGTACAATGAGCAGTTCTTC.

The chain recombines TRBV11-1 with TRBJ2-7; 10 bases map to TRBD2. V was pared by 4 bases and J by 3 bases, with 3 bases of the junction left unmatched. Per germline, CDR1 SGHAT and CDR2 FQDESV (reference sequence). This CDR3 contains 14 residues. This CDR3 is CASSSSGGYYEQYF. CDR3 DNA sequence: TGTGCCAGCAGCTCTAGCGGGGGATACTACGAGCAGTACTTC.

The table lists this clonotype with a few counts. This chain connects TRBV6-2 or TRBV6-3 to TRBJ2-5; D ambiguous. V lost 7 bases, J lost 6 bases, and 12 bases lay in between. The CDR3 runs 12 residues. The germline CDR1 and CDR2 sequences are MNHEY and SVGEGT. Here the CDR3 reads CASTPRNKTQYF. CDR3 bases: TGTGCCAGCACCCCCAGAAACAAGACCCAGTACTTC.

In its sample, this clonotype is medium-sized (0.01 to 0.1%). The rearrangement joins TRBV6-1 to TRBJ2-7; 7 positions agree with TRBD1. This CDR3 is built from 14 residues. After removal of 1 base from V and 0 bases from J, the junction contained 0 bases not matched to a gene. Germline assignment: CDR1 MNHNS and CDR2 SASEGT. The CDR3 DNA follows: TGTGCCAGCAGTGAAGGGGACAGCTCCTACGAGCAGTACTTC. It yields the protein CASSEGDSSYEQYF.

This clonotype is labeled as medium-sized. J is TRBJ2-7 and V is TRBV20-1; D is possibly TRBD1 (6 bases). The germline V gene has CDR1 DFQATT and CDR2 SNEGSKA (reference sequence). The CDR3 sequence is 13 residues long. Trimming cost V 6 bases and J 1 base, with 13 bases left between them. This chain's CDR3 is CSARGQRSYEQYF. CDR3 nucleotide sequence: TGCAGTGCCCGCGGACAGCGATCCTACGAGCAGTACTTC.

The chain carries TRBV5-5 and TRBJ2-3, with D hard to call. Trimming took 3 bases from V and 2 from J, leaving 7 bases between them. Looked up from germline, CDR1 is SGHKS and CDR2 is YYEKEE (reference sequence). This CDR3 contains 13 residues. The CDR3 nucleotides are TGTGCCAGCAGCTCGGAGTTCACAGATACGCAGTATTTT. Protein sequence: CASSSEFTDTQYF.

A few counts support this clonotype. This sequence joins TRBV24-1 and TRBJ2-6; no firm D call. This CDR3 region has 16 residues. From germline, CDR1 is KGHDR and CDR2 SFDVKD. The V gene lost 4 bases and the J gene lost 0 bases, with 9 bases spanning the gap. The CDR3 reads CATSDPDPSGANVLTF. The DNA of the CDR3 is TGTGCCACCAGTGACCCGGACCCCTCTGGGGCCAACGTCCTGACTTTC.

The CDR3 sequence is CASSPDRGRSRGYTF. The CDR3 DNA sequence: TGTGCCAGCTCACCGGACAGGGGGAGATCAAGGGGCTACACCTTC. The V and J genes are TRBV18 and TRBJ1-2, with 10 bases fitting TRBD1. J lost 8 bases, V lost 3 bases, and 9 bases had no gene match. Germline V gene sequence: CDR1 KGHSH, CDR2 LQKENI. The CDR3 spans 15 residues.

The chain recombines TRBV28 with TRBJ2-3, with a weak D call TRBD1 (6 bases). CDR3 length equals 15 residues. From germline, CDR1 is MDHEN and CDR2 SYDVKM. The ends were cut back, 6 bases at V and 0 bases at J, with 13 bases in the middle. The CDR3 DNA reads TGTGCCAGCAGGGACCGGGACACAAGCACAGATACGCAGTATTTT. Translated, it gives CASRDRDTSTDTQYF. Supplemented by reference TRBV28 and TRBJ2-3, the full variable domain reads DVKVTQSSRYLVKRTGEKVFLECVQDMDHENMFWYRQDPGLGLRLIYFSYDVKMKEKGDIPEGYSVSREKKERFSLILESASTNQTSMYLCASRDRDTSTDTQYFGPGTRLTVL.

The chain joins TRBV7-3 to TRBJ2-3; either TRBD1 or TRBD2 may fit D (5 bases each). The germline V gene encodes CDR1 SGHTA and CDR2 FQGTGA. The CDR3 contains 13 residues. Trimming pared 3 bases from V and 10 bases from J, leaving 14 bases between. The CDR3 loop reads CASSFSELGAQYF. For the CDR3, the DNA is TGTGCCAGCAGCTTCTCAGAACTAGGGGCGCAGTATTTT.

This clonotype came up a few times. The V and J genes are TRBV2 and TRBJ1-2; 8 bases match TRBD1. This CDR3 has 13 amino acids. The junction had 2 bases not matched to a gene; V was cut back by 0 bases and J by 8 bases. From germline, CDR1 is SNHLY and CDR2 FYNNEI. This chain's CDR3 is CASSEARQGGYTF. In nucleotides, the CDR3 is TGTGCCAGCAGTGAAGCTCGACAGGGGGGCTACACCTTC.

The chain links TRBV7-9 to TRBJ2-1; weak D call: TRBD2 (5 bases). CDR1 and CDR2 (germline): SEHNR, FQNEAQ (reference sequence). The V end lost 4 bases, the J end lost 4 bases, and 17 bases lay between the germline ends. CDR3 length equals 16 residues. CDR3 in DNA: TGTGCCAGCAGCTCGCCCCGGGGTGGGTCATACAATGAGCAGTTCTTC. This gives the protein CASSSPRGGSYNEQFF.

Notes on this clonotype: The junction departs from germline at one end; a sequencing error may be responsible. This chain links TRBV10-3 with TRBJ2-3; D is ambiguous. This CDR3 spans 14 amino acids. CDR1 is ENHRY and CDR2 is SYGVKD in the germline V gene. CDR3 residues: CATSYSRDTDTQYF. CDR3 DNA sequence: TGTGCCACCAGTTATAGCAGAGACACAGATACGCAGTATTTT.

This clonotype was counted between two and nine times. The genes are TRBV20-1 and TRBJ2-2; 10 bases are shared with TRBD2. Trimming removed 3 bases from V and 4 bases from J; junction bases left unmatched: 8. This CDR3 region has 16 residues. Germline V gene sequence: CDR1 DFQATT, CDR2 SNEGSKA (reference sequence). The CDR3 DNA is TGCAGTGCTAGTAACAGCGGGAGGGCCCTCACCGGGGAGCTGTTTTTT. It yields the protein CSASNSGRALTGELFF.

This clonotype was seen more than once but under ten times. Here the CDR3 DNA reads TGTGCCACCGAGGACAGTCTAAGCTATGGCTACACCTTC. Translating gives CATEDSLSYGYTF. This chain uses TRBV2 with TRBJ1-2; D perhaps matches TRBD1 (6 bases). The length of the CDR3 is 13 residues. In germline, CDR1 is SNHLY, CDR2 FYNNEI. Trimming removed 10 bases at V and 4 bases at J, with 16 bases between.

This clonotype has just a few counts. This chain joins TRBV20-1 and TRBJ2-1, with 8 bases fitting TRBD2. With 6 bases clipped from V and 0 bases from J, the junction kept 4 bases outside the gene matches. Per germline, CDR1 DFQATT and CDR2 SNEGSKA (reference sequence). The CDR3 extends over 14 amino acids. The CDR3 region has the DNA TGCAGTGCAGCGGGGGCACACTCCTACAATGAGCAGTTCTTC. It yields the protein CSAAGAHSYNEQFF.

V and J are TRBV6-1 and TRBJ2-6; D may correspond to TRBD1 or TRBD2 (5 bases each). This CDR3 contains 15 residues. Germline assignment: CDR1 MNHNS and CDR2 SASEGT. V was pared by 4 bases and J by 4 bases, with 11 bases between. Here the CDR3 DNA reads TGTGCCAGCAGTGCGAGGGGAGCCGGGGCCAACGTCCTGACTTTC. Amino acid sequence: CASSARGAGANVLTF.

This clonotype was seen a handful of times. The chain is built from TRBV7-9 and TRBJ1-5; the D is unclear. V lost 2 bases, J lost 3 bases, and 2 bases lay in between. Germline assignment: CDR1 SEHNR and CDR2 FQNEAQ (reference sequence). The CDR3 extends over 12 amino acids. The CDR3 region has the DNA TGTGCCAGCAGCTTACCCAATCAGCCCCAGCATTTT. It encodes CASSLPNQPQHF.

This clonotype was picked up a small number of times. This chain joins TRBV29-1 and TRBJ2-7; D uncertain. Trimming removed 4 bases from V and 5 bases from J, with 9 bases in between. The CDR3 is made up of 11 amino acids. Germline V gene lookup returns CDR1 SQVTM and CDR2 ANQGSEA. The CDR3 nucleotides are TGCAGCGTTGTGGTGGTGAACGAGCAGTACTTC. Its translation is CSVVVVNEQYF.

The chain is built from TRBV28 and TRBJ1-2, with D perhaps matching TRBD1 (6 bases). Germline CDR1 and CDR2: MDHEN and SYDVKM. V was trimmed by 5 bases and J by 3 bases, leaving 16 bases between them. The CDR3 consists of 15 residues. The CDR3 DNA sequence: TGTGCCAGCAGTCTTCCTCAAACAGGGTACTATGGCTACACCTTC. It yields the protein CASSLPQTGYYGYTF.

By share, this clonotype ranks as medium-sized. The CDR3 DNA sequence: TGTGCCAGCAGCCCACCCTTCTACGAGCAGTACTTC. As protein: CASSPPFYEQYF. This rearrangement joins TRBV28 to TRBJ2-7; D remains unclear. V was trimmed by 6 bases and J by 3 bases, leaving 9 bases between them. The V gene's germline CDR1 is MDHEN and CDR2 SYDVKM. The CDR3 covers 12 residues.

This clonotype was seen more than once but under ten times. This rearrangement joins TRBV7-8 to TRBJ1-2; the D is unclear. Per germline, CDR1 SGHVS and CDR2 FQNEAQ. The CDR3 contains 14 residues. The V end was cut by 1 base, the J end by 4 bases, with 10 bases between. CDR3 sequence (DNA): TGTGCCAGCAGCTTAGGTGGAGAGGGCTATGGCTACACCTTC. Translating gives CASSLGGEGYGYTF.

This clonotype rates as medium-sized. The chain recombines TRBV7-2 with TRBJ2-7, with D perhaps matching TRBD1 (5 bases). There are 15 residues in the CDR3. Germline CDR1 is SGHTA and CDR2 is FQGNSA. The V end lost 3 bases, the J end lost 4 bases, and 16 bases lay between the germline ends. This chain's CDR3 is CASSLVQGSGYEQYF. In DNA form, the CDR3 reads TGTGCCAGCAGCTTGGTCCAGGGATCTGGGTACGAGCAGTACTTC.

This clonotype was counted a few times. The chain's CDR3 is CASLAVSNQPQHF. CDR3 nucleotides: TGTGCCAGCTTGGCGGTTAGCAATCAGCCCCAGCATTTT. The chain carries TRBV6-1 and TRBJ1-5; D remains ambiguous. Germline-derived CDR1 and CDR2 are MNHNS and SASEGT. The CDR3 consists of 13 residues. The V end was cut by 8 bases, the J end by 0 bases, with 8 bases between.

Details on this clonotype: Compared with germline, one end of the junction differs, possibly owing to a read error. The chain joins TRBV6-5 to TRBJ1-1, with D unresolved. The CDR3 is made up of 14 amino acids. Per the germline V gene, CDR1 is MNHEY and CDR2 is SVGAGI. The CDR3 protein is CVSSYRARNTEAFF. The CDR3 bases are TGTGTCAGCAGTTACCGCGCACGGAACACTGAAGCTTTCTTT.

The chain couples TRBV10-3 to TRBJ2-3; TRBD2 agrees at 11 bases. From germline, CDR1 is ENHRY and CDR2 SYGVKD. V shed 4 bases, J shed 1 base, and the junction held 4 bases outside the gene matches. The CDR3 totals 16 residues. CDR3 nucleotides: TGTGCCATCAGTGGTCCGGGACTAGCGGGCACAGATACGCAGTATTTT. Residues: CAISGPGLAGTDTQYF.

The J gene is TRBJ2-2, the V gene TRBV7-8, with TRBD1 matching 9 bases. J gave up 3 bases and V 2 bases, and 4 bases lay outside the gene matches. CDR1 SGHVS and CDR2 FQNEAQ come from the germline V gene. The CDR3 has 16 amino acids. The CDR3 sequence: CASSLWGQGYTGELFF. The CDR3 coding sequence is TGTGCCAGCAGCTTATGGGGACAGGGCTACACCGGGGAGCTGTTTTTT.

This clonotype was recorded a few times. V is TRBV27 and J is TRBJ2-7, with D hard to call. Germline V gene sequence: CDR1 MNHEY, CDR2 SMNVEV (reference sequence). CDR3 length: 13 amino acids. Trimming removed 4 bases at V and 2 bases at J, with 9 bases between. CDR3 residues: CASSWGFAYEQYF. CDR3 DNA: TGTGCCAGCAGTTGGGGTTTTGCCTACGAGCAGTACTTC.

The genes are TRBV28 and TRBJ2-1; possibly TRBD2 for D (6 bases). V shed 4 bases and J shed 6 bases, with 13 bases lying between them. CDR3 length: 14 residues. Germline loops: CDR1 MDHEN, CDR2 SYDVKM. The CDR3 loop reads CASSWTGGSNEQFF. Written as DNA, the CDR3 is TGTGCCAGCAGTTGGACCGGAGGGAGCAATGAGCAGTTCTTC.